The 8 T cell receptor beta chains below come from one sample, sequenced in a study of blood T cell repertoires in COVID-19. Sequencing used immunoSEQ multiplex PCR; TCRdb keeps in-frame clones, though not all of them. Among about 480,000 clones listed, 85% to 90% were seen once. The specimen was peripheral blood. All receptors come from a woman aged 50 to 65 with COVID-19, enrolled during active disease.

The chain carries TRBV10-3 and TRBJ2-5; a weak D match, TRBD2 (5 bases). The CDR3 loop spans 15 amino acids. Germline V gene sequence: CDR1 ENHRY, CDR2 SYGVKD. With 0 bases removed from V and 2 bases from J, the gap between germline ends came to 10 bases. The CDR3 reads CAISESPGRQETQYF. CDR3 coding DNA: TGTGCCATCAGTGAGTCCCCGGGAAGACAAGAGACCCAGTACTTC.

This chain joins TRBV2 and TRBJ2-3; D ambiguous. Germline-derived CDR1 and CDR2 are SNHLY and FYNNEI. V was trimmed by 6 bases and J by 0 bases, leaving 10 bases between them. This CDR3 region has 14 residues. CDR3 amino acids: CASRPTSSTDTQYF. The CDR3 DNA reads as TGTGCCAGCAGGCCTACTTCGAGCACAGATACGCAGTATTTT.

The CDR3 DNA is TGTGCCAGCAGCCAACGGGCGGGGATGGGGGAGACCCAGTACTTC. It specifies CASSQRAGMGETQYF. The V and J genes are TRBV3-1 (or the pseudogene TRBV3-2) and TRBJ2-5, with TRBD2 as a possible D gene (6 bases). CDR1 is LGHDT, CDR2 YNNKEL, per germline (reference sequence). V was clipped by 2 bases and J by 5 bases, with 15 bases between them. CDR3 length: 15 residues.

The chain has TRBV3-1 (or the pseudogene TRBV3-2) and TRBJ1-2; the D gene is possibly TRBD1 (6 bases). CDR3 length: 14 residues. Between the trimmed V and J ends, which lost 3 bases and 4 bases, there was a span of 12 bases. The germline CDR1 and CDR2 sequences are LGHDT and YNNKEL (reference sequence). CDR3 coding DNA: TGTGCCAGCAGCCAGGGCAGGGGACGCTATGGCTACACCTTC. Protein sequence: CASSQGRGRYGYTF.

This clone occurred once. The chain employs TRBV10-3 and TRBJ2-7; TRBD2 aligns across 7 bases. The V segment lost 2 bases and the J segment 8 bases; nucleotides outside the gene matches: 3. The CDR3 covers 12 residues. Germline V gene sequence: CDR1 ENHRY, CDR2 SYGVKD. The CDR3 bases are TGTGCCATCAGTGAGGGGGAGGGGCAGCAGTACTTC. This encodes CAISEGEGQQYF.

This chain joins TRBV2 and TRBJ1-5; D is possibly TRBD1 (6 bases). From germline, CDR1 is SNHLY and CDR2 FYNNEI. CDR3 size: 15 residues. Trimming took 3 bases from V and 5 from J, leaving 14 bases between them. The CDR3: CASSDGGSRYQPQHF. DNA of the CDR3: TGTGCCAGCAGTGATGGGGGCTCAAGGTATCAGCCCCAGCATTTT.

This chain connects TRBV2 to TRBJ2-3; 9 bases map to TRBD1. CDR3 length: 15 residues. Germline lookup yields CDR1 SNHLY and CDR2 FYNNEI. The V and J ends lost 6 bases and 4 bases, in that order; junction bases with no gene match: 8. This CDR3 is CASSTRQGGADTQYF. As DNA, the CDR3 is TGTGCCAGCAGCACGCGACAGGGGGGAGCAGATACGCAGTATTTT.

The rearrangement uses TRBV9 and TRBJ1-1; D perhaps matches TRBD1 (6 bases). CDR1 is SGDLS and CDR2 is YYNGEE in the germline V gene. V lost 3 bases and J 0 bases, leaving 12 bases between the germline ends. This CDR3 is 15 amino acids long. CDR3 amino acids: CASSARGSMNTEAFF. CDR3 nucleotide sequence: TGTGCCAGCAGCGCCAGGGGCTCTATGAACACTGAAGCTTTCTTT. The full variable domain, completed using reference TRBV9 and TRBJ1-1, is DSGVTQTPKHLITATGQRVTLRCSPRSGDLSVYWYQQSLDQGLQFLIQYYNGEERAKGNILERFSAQQFPDLHSELNLSSLELGDSALYFCASSARGSMNTEAFFGQGTRLTVV.